The 23 T cell receptor beta chains presented below share a single source sample, sequenced in a study of early T cells in non-severe SARS-CoV-2 infection. Using its own MiXCR run on the 5' RACE reads, TCRdb lists one record per CDR3 protein. The profile shows roughly 80,000 distinct CDR3 sequences, 15% to 18% of them singletons. Source material: whole blood. The receptors were gathered from an adult who was a healthcare worker with PCR-confirmed SARS-CoV-2 infection or an uninfected control (not recorded which).

This clonotype has more than one count but fewer than ten. The chain combines TRBV12-5 with TRBJ2-1; tentatively, D is TRBD2 (6 bases). CDR3 length: 13 amino acids. V dropped 6 bases and J dropped 4 bases, with 10 bases sitting between them. The V gene's germline CDR1 is LGHNT and CDR2 FRNRAP. The CDR3 nucleotides read TGTGCTAGTGGAGGGACTGCTTACAATGAGCAGTTCTTC. It is translated as CASGGTAYNEQFF.

This clonotype was seen a single time. V usage is TRBV5-1 and J usage is TRBJ2-7; TRBD1 agrees at 7 bases. The CDR3 runs to 14 residues. Germline-derived CDR1 and CDR2 are SGHRS and YFSETQ. Trimming removed 5 bases from V and 3 bases from J; junction bases left unmatched: 8. The CDR3 DNA reads as TGCGCCAGCAGAACCGGGACAGACTTCTACGAGCAGTACTTC. Its translation is CASRTGTDFYEQYF.

In this sample, this clonotype turned up many times. The CDR3 coding sequence is TGTGCCAGCAGCTTAAGAGGTTTTCAAGAGACCCAGTACTTC. Its translation: CASSLRGFQETQYF. V gene TRBV7-2 combines with J gene TRBJ2-5, with D uncertain. The length of the CDR3 is 14 residues. Germline CDR1 is SGHTA and CDR2 is FQGNSA. Trimming removed 2 bases from V and 2 bases from J, with 9 bases in between.

This clonotype was counted only a few times. This chain links TRBV7-8 with TRBJ1-5, with D hard to call. Germline CDR1 and CDR2: SGHVS and FQNEAQ. Trimming took off 5 bases at V and 4 bases at J, with 9 bases between the two ends. The CDR3 runs to 13 residues. The CDR3 DNA sequence: TGTGCCAGCAGCCCTAACAGAAATCAGCCCCAGCATTTT. Protein: CASSPNRNQPQHF.

This clonotype was counted only a few times. This chain connects TRBV23-1 to TRBJ2-5; D possibly corresponds to TRBD1 (5 bases). TRBV23-1 is placed among ORFs of uncertain function. The CDR3 covers 10 residues. V dropped 11 bases and J dropped 4 bases, with 8 bases sitting between them. CDR3 DNA sequence: TGCGCCCAGGGTCTAGAGACCCAGTACTTC. It specifies CAQGLETQYF.

This clonotype showed up just a few times. This sequence joins TRBV7-2 and TRBJ2-5, with TRBD1 matching over 9 bases. In germline, CDR1 is SGHTA, CDR2 FQGNSA. This CDR3 has 14 residues. The V and J ends lost 5 bases and 6 bases, in that order; junction bases with no gene match: 7. CDR3 loop: CASSPGTGRKTQYF. The CDR3 nucleotides are TGTGCCAGCAGCCCCGGGACAGGGAGGAAGACCCAGTACTTC. The complete variable domain, with remaining parts taken from reference TRBV7-2 and TRBJ2-5, reads GAGVSQSPSNKVTEKGKDVELRCDPISGHTALYWYRQSLGQGLEFLIYFQGNSAPDKSGLPSDRFSAERTGGSVSTLTIQRTQQEDSAVYLCASSPGTGRKTQYFGPGTRLLVL.

This clonotype came up many times. This chain joins TRBV14 and TRBJ2-1; TRBD2 is a possible D gene (5 bases). In germline, CDR1 is SGHDN, CDR2 FVKESK. Trimming removed 1 base from V and 12 bases from J, with 7 bases in between. The CDR3 has 11 amino acids. CDR3 protein: CASSQGGRQFF. CDR3 nucleotides: TGTGCCAGCAGCCAAGGAGGGAGGCAGTTCTTC. The full variable domain, in which reference TRBV14 and TRBJ2-1 provide the parts outside the CDR3, is EAGVTQFPSHSVIEKGQTVTLRCDPISGHDNLYWYRRVMGKEIKFLLHFVKESKQDESGMPNNRFLAERTGGTYSTLKVQPAELEDSGVYFCASSQGGRQFFGPGTRLTVL.

The chain employs TRBV10-3 and TRBJ1-4; TRBD1 aligns across 9 bases. Trimming at V came to 0 bases and at J to 9 bases, leaving 8 bases not matched to a gene. Germline CDR1 reads ENHRY; CDR2 reads SYGVKD. CDR3 length: 16 amino acids. The CDR3 sequence: CAISESGGTGPQKLFF. The CDR3, as DNA: TGTGCCATCAGTGAGTCTGGAGGGACAGGGCCCCAAAAACTGTTTTTT.

The chain uses TRBV6-2 or TRBV6-3 and TRBJ2-7, with 8 bases that match TRBD1. The CDR3 totals 14 residues. Germline CDR1 is MNHEY and CDR2 is SVGEGT. The V segment lost 7 bases and the J segment 2 bases; nucleotides outside the gene matches: 7. As DNA, the CDR3 is TGTGCCAGCACCAGCTTACAGGGGGCCTACGAGCAGTACTTC. This gives the protein CASTSLQGAYEQYF.

This clonotype came up many times. This rearrangement joins TRBV15 to TRBJ2-1; the D gene is possibly TRBD1 (5 bases). The CDR3 totals 14 residues. Germline V gene data show CDR1 as LNHNV and CDR2 as YYDKDF (reference sequence). The germline V and J ends were trimmed by 1 base and 9 bases, with 13 bases remaining between them. CDR3 in amino acids: CATSRVQGLSEQFF. CDR3 coding DNA: TGTGCCACCAGCAGAGTTCAGGGTCTTAGTGAGCAGTTCTTC.

This clonotype was observed a few times. This sequence joins TRBV21-1 and TRBJ2-5; no check of the table's D call, TRBD1, against the DNA was made. TRBV21-1 counts as a pseudogene. This CDR3 comprises 14 residues. The DNA of the CDR3 is TGTGCCAGCAGCAAAATCACAGGGGTGGAGACCCAGTACTTC. Residues: CASSKITGVETQYF.

The chain couples TRBV4-1 to TRBJ1-4, with D maybe TRBD1 (5 bases). The CDR3 extends over 16 amino acids. Trimming removed 1 base at V and 9 bases at J, with 18 bases between. Germline V gene lookup returns CDR1 MGHRA and CDR2 YSYEKL. The CDR3 DNA is TGCGCCAGCAGCCAAGGCCAGGGAAACGGACGGAAAAAACTGTTTTTT. Protein product: CASSQGQGNGRKKLFF.

V is TRBV7-9 and J is TRBJ1-2; D ambiguous. The germline V and J ends were trimmed by 1 base and 4 bases, with 10 bases remaining between them. CDR1 and CDR2 (germline): SEHNR, FQNEAQ (reference sequence). This CDR3 is built from 14 residues. DNA of the CDR3: TGTGCCAGCAGCTTAGGTCCAGTAAGCTATGGCTACACCTTC. Protein product: CASSLGPVSYGYTF.

The chain carries TRBV28 and TRBJ1-1; the D gene is possibly TRBD1 (5 bases). The CDR3 runs 12 residues. V lost 6 bases to trimming and J lost 6 bases, with 11 bases between them. Looked up from germline, CDR1 is MDHEN and CDR2 is SYDVKM. CDR3 protein: CASSQPGAEAFF. CDR3 bases: TGTGCCAGCAGCCAACCGGGGGCTGAAGCTTTCTTT.

Many counts were recorded for this clonotype. The V gene is TRBV4-2, the J gene TRBJ2-5; perhaps TRBD1 as D (6 bases). Trimming removed 2 bases from V and 4 bases from J, with 8 bases in between. This CDR3 has 13 amino acids. From germline, CDR1 is LGHNA and CDR2 YNFKEQ. In nucleotides, the CDR3 is TGTGCCAGCAGCCAATCCAGGGGAGAGACCCAGTACTTC. Amino acid sequence: CASSQSRGETQYF.

The CDR3 region has the DNA TGTGCCAGCAGCTCTCCCAGCGGGAGTACCTACAATGAGCAGTTCTTC. Protein sequence: CASSSPSGSTYNEQFF. The V and J genes are TRBV6-6 and TRBJ2-1; 8 bases align to TRBD2. With V trimmed by 6 bases and J by 2 bases, 9 bases remained unmatched. The CDR3 has 16 residues. The germline V gene encodes CDR1 MNHNY and CDR2 SVGAGI (reference sequence).

Only a few counts were recorded for this clonotype. The gene calls are TRBV27 and TRBJ1-1; D gene ambiguous. This CDR3 has 13 amino acids. V was cut by 2 bases and J by 7 bases, with 11 bases left in between. The V gene's germline CDR1 is MNHEY and CDR2 SMNVEV (reference sequence). CDR3 amino acids: CASSLGSDLEAFF. The CDR3, as DNA: TGTGCCAGCAGTTTAGGGTCAGACCTTGAAGCTTTCTTT.

V is TRBV29-1 and J is TRBJ2-7; 9 bases match TRBD2. Unmatched junction bases numbered 5, after V lost 4 bases and J lost 4 bases. CDR1 SQVTM and CDR2 ANQGSEA come from the germline V gene. There are 13 residues in the CDR3. CDR3 sequence (DNA): TGCAGCGTTGTGGCTAGCGGGATATACGAGCAGTACTTC. This codes for CSVVASGIYEQYF.

J is TRBJ1-3 and V is TRBV4-2; no definite D call. The V gene's germline CDR1 is LGHNA and CDR2 YNFKEQ. V was trimmed by 0 bases and J by 2 bases, leaving 8 bases between them. The CDR3 loop spans 15 amino acids. Here the CDR3 reads CASSQDDGAGNTIYF. CDR3 sequence (DNA): TGTGCCAGCAGCCAAGACGACGGGGCTGGAAACACCATATATTTT.

About this clonotype itself: The junction departs from germline at one end; a sequencing error may be responsible. V and J are TRBV6-4 and TRBJ2-3, with D perhaps TRBD2 (6 bases). CDR3 length: 16 amino acids. Germline CDR1 MRHNA, CDR2 SNTAGT. CDR3 DNA: TGTACCAGCGGGCCCGAGGGAAGCGGAGAGGCAGATACGCAGTATTTT. Translating gives CTSGPEGSGEADTQYF.

This clonotype was picked up a small number of times. The rearrangement uses TRBV4-1 and TRBJ2-1, with 10 bases lining up with TRBD2. The CDR3 is 16 amino acids. The germline V gene encodes CDR1 MGHRA and CDR2 YSYEKL. Trimming took 0 bases from V and 3 from J; bases not matched to a gene: 2. The CDR3: CASSQDRLAGYNEQFF. The CDR3 nucleotides read TGCGCCAGCAGCCAAGATCGACTAGCGGGCTACAATGAGCAGTTCTTC.

This clonotype was picked up many times. The gene calls are TRBV4-1 and TRBJ2-7, with no clear D. V was trimmed by 0 bases and J by 2 bases, leaving 11 bases between them. The CDR3 has 15 amino acids. Germline V gene sequence: CDR1 MGHRA, CDR2 YSYEKL. The chain's CDR3 is CASSQDVSLTYEQYF. The CDR3 DNA sequence: TGCGCCAGCAGCCAAGATGTCTCCCTGACCTACGAGCAGTACTTC.

This chain links TRBV5-4 with TRBJ2-3; possible D gene TRBD1, 5 bases. Germline V gene lookup returns CDR1 SGHNT and CDR2 YYREEE (reference sequence). The CDR3 covers 15 residues. Trimming pared 0 bases from V and 0 bases from J, leaving 8 bases between. CDR3: CASSLEGASTDTQYF. For the CDR3, the DNA is TGTGCCAGCAGCTTGGAAGGGGCCAGCACAGATACGCAGTATTTT.